This entry features one T cell receptor beta chain sequence. The antigen is undetermined. The donors, aged roughly 6 to 100, were healthy Caucasians from Russia. The data originate from a study of blood T cells in healthy people across ages. V lost 0 bases, J lost 2 bases, and 10 bases lay in between. The length of the CDR3 is 15 residues. Germline V CDR1 and CDR2: LNHNV, YYDKDF (reference sequence). Study conclusions and caveats: Because donor CMV status was unknown, expanded clonotype changes were possibly confounded.

The use of a sample-barcoded 5' primer and a J-beta primer mix characterized a second PCR of about 7 to 12 cycles. TCRdb processed the 5' RACE reads anew with MiXCR; each CDR3 protein has one entry. The sample contains 1.5 million to 2 million distinct CDR3 sequences, about 28% of which appear only once. This chain uses TRBV15 with TRBJ1-1, with no clear D. This receptor was identified in a woman under 40 in good health. Specimen: blood. Here the CDR3 reads CATSRDWKGNTEAFF. In DNA form, the CDR3 reads TGTGCCACCAGCAGAGATTGGAAGGGTAACACTGAAGCTTTCTTT.